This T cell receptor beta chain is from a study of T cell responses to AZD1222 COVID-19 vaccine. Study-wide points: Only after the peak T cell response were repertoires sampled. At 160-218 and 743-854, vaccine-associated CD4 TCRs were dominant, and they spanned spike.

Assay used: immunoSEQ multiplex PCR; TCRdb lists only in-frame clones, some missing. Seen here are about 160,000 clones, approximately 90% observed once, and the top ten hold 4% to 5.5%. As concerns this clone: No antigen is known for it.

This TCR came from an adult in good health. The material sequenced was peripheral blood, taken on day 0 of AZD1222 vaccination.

The CDR3 spells CASSLFAGSYEQYF. CDR3 DNA: TGTGCCAGCAGCTTATTCGCGGGGTCCTACGAGCAGTACTTC. V gene TRBV7-3 combines with J gene TRBJ2-7, with D maybe TRBD2 (6 bases). The CDR3 is 14 residues long. The V and J ends lost 2 bases and 1 base respectively, with 9 bases between them. Germline-derived CDR1 and CDR2 are SGHTA and FQGTGA. The full variable domain, its missing parts supplied by reference TRBV7-3 and TRBJ2-7, is GAGVSQTPSNKVTEKGKYVELRCDPISGHTALYWYRQSLGQGPEFLIYFQGTGAADDSGLPNDRFFAVRPEGSVSTLKIQRTERGDSAVYLCASSLFAGSYEQYFGPGTRLTVT.